The 19 T cell receptor beta chains below all came from one sample that was sequenced in a study of OX40 agonist ivuxolimab in advanced cancers. Clones were sequenced by immunoSEQ multiplex PCR, and TCRdb holds only the in-frame ones, with some missing. The table includes about 22,000 clones, approximately 86% detected once. Sample: CD4+ or CD8+ T cells sorted from blood, taken in a trial of the OX40 agonist ivuxolimab. These receptor sequences come from an adult with an advanced solid tumor such as melanoma, head and neck, liver or kidney cancer.

The chain is built from TRBV27 and TRBJ2-7; no firm D call. Germline CDR1 and CDR2: MNHEY and SMNVEV (reference sequence). The CDR3 is 13 residues long. V was cut by 2 bases and J by 7 bases, with 12 bases left in between. CDR3 sequence: CASSLTPEREQYF. The CDR3, as DNA: TGTGCCAGCAGTTTAACGCCAGAGAGAGAGCAGTACTTC.

V and J are TRBV4-3 and TRBJ2-7; the D is unclear. The germline gives CDR1 LGHNA, CDR2 YSLEER. V dropped 1 base and J dropped 2 bases, with 9 bases sitting between them. The CDR3 covers 14 residues. Here the CDR3 DNA reads TGCGCCAGCAGCCAAGTGGACGGAACCTACGAGCAGTACTTC. Its protein is CASSQVDGTYEQYF.

The J gene is TRBJ2-1, the V gene TRBV7-6; D not certain. This CDR3 region has 16 residues. Trimming pared 0 bases from V and 2 bases from J, leaving 11 bases between. Germline-derived CDR1 and CDR2 are SGHVS and FNYEAQ. In DNA form, the CDR3 reads TGTGCCAGCAGCTTAGCATCCAGCGCTGCCTACAATGAGCAGTTCTTC. The encoded protein is CASSLASSAAYNEQFF.

This chain links TRBV19 with TRBJ2-1; perhaps TRBD2 as D (6 bases). The V gene lost 3 bases and the J gene lost 0 bases, with 15 bases spanning the gap. This CDR3 is built from 17 residues. The germline V gene encodes CDR1 LNHDA and CDR2 SQIVND (reference sequence). In DNA, the CDR3 is TGTGCCAGTAGTATCTCCGGGAGTAGAAACTCCTACAATGAGCAGTTCTTC. Residues: CASSISGSRNSYNEQFF.

V usage is TRBV6-5 and J usage is TRBJ2-7; 8 nucleotides align to TRBD2. V shed 6 bases and J 7 bases; nucleotides not matched to a gene: 8. CDR3 length: 13 amino acids. Germline V gene data show CDR1 as MNHEY and CDR2 as SVGAGI. CDR3 loop: CASSTGGGQEQYF. The CDR3 DNA reads as TGTGCCAGCAGCACCGGGGGGGGGCAAGAGCAGTACTTC.

This clone was detected once. This CDR3 is CASSLSLAGEQFF. CDR3 bases: TGTGCCAGCAGTTTATCTCTAGCGGGGGAGCAGTTCTTC. The chain combines TRBV27 with TRBJ2-1; 9 bases are shared with TRBD2. V was clipped by 0 bases and J by 10 bases; unmatched bases: 1. Per germline, CDR1 MNHEY and CDR2 SMNVEV (reference sequence). The CDR3 has 13 amino acids.

The chain uses TRBV7-6 and TRBJ2-7, with D possibly being TRBD1 (6 bases). The CDR3 length is 13 residues. The V end lost 5 bases, the J end lost 5 bases, and 13 bases lay between the germline ends. Germline V gives CDR1 SGHVS, CDR2 FNYEAQ. The CDR3 DNA sequence: TGTGCCAGCAGCCAACTACAGGGACACGAGCAGTACTTC. Amino acid sequence: CASSQLQGHEQYF. Full variable domain (remainder filled in from reference TRBV7-6 and TRBJ2-7): GAGVSQSPRYKVTKRGQDVALRCDPISGHVSLYWYRQALGQGPEFLTYFNYEAQQDKSGLPNDRFSAERPEGSISTLTIQRTEQRDSAMYRCASSQLQGHEQYFGPGTRLTVT.

The rearrangement uses TRBV4-1 and TRBJ2-1, with D possibly being TRBD2 (6 bases). Trimming cost V 0 bases and J 2 bases, with 14 bases left between them. CDR3 length: 17 amino acids. Germline V gene lookup returns CDR1 MGHRA and CDR2 YSYEKL. The CDR3 DNA reads as TGCGCCAGCAGCCAAGATCTGGAGGGAGAACCCTACAATGAGCAGTTCTTC. This gives the protein CASSQDLEGEPYNEQFF.

This chain connects TRBV7-2 to TRBJ2-3; D remains unclear. Germline V gives CDR1 SGHTA, CDR2 FQGNSA. The CDR3 is 15 residues long. V dropped 1 base and J dropped 0 bases, with 8 bases sitting between them. The CDR3 sequence is CASSLGWSSTDTQYF. The CDR3 DNA follows: TGTGCCAGCAGCTTAGGATGGTCTAGCACAGATACGCAGTATTTT.

In nucleotides, the CDR3 is TGTGCCAGCAGCTTGGAAGTTAGTGAAGCTTTCTTT. Translated, it gives CASSLEVSEAFF. This chain joins TRBV5-4 and TRBJ1-1; D is undetermined. Trimming cost V 0 bases and J 7 bases, with 7 bases left between them. The CDR3 has 12 amino acids. CDR1 SGHNT and CDR2 YYREEE come from the germline V gene (reference sequence).

The chain is built from TRBV13 and TRBJ2-4, with D perhaps matching TRBD1 (6 bases). Looked up from germline, CDR1 is PRHDT and CDR2 is FYEKMQ (reference sequence). Trimming stripped 2 bases from V and 2 bases from J, with 10 bases between. The CDR3 length is 15 residues. The CDR3, as DNA: TGTGCCAGCAGCTTAAGGGGACACCCCAAAAACATTCAGTACTTC. Translating it yields CASSLRGHPKNIQYF.

The rearrangement joins TRBV12-2 to TRBJ2-2; the D segment call TRBD2 is taken from the table without a DNA check. TRBV12-2 is a pseudogene locus. This CDR3 region has 16 residues. The DNA of the CDR3 is TGTGCAAGTCCCCGCCGGGGGGCGGGAGTTTACGGGGAGCTGTTTTTT. It encodes CASPRRGAGVYGELFF.

This sequence joins TRBV15 and TRBJ2-7, with TRBD1 identical over 10 bases. CDR3 length equals 14 residues. V shed 1 base and J 7 bases; nucleotides not matched to a gene: 4. Germline loops: CDR1 LNHNV, CDR2 YYDKDF (reference sequence). CDR3 protein: CATSRGQGAREQYF. Here the CDR3 DNA reads TGTGCCACCAGCAGAGGACAGGGGGCGCGGGAGCAGTACTTC.

The chain recombines TRBV7-9 with TRBJ2-5; 11 nucleotides agree with TRBD2. The CDR3 spans 15 residues. J gave up 4 bases and V 5 bases, and 6 bases lay outside the gene matches. The germline V gene encodes CDR1 SEHNR and CDR2 FQNEAQ (reference sequence). CDR3 region: CASSILAGGGETQYF. Here the CDR3 DNA reads TGTGCCAGCAGCATCCTAGCGGGAGGTGGAGAGACCCAGTACTTC.

This clone came up once. The CDR3 sequence is CASSPIHRGRAFNEQFF. DNA of the CDR3: TGCGCCAGCAGCCCGATCCACCGCGGGAGGGCCTTTAATGAGCAGTTCTTC. The chain combines TRBV4-1 with TRBJ2-1, with TRBD2 matching over 9 bases. Trimming removed 4 bases from V and 7 bases from J; junction bases left unmatched: 14. The germline V gene encodes CDR1 MGHRA and CDR2 YSYEKL. This CDR3 is built from 17 residues.

This clone was detected a few times. The CDR3 sequence is CASSQGTGLSKKLFF. CDR3 nucleotide sequence: TGTGCCAGCAGCCAAGGGACAGGGTTATCGAAAAAACTGTTTTTT. The J gene is TRBJ1-4, the V gene TRBV28; 9 bases match TRBD1. CDR3 length equals 15 residues. The V gene's germline CDR1 is MDHEN and CDR2 SYDVKM. J was trimmed by 9 bases and V by 6 bases; bases with no gene match: 11.

The V and J genes are TRBV2 and TRBJ1-2; D call uncertain. Per the germline V gene, CDR1 is SNHLY and CDR2 is FYNNEI. The V gene lost 3 bases and the J gene lost 8 bases, with 13 bases spanning the gap. This CDR3 has 13 amino acids. Here the CDR3 DNA reads TGTGCCAGCAGTGACGGATCTATATTCGGCTACACCTTC. Its translation: CASSDGSIFGYTF.

The chain recombines TRBV4-1 with TRBJ1-2; 9 bases match TRBD1. The CDR3 consists of 15 residues. Trimming cost V 0 bases and J 7 bases; bases outside gene matches: 6. Germline lookup yields CDR1 MGHRA and CDR2 YSYEKL. CDR3 sequence reads: CASSQEWDRVSGYTF. CDR3 sequence (DNA): TGCGCCAGCAGCCAAGAATGGGACAGGGTCTCTGGCTACACCTTC.

The J gene is TRBJ2-7, the V gene TRBV29-1, with D possibly matching TRBD1 (6 bases). Looked up from germline, CDR1 is SQVTM and CDR2 is ANQGSEA. V lost 5 bases and J 2 bases, leaving 13 bases between the germline ends. This CDR3 contains 13 residues. The CDR3 DNA follows: TGCAGCGTTCTTCGGACAGACGCCTACGAGCAGTACTTC. It codes for CSVLRTDAYEQYF.